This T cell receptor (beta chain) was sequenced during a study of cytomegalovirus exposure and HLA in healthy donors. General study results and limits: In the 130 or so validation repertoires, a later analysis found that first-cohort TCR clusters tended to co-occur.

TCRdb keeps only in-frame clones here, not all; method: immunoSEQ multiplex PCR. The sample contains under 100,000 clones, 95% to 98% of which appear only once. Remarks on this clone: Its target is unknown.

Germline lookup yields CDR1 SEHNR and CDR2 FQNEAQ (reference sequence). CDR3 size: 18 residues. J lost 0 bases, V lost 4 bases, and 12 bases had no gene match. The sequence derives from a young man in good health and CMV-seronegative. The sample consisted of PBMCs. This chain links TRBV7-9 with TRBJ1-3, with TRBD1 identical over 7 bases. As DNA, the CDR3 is TGTGCCAGCAGCTCCCGACAGGGCGAAAAAGCCTCTGGAAACACCATATATTTT. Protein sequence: CASSSRQGEKASGNTIYF.